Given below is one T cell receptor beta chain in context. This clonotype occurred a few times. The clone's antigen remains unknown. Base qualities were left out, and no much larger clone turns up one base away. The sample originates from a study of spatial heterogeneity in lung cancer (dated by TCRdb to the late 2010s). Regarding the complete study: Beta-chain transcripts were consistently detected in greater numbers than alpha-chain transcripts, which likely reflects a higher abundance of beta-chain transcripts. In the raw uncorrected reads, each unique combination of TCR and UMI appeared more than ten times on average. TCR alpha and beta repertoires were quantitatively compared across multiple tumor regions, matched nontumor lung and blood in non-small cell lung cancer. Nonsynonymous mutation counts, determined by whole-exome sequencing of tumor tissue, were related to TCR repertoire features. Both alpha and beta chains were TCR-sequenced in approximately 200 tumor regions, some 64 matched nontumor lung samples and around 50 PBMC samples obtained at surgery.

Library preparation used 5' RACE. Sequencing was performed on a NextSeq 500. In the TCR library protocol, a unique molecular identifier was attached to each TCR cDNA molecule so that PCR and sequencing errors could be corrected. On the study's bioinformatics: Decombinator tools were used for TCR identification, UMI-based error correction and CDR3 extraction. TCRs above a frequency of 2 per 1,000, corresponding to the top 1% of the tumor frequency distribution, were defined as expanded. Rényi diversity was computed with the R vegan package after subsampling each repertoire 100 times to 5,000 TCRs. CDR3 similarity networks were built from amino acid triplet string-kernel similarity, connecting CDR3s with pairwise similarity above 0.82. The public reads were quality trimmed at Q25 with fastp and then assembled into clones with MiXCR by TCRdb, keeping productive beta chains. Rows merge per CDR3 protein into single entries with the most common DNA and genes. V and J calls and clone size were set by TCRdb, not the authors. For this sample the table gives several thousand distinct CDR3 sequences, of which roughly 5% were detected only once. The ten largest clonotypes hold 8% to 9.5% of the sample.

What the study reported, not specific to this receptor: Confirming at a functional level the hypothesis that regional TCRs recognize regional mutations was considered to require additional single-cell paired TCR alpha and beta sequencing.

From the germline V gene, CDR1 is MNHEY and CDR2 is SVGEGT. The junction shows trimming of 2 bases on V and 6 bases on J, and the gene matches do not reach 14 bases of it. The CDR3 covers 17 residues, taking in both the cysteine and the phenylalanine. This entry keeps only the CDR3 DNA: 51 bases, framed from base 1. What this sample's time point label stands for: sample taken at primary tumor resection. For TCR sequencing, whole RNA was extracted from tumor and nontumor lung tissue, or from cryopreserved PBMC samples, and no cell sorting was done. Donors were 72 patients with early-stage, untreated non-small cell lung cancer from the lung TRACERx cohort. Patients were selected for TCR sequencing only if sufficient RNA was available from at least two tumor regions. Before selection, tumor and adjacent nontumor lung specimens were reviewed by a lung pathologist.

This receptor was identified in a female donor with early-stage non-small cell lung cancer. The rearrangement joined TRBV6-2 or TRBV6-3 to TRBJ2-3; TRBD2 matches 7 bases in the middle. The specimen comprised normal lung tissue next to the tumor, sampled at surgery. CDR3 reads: CASSYPRESAGADTQYF. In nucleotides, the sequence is TGTGCCAGCAGTTACCCGCGGGAGTCAGCTGGTGCGGATACGCAGTATTTT.